A single sample gave rise to the 13 T cell receptor beta chains below, sequenced in a study of blood T cell repertoires in COVID-19. This table comes from immunoSEQ multiplex PCR, and its TCRdb copy is limited to in-frame clones, with some not included. Of over 200,000 clones in the sample, roughly 87% are singletons; the top ten hold roughly 2%. Source material: peripheral blood. The receptor source for this set is a man aged 35 to 55 with active or convalescent COVID-19.

This clone has more than one count but fewer than ten. This rearrangement joins TRBV30 to TRBJ2-2, with unresolved D. The germline CDR1 and CDR2 sequences are GTSNPN and SVGIG (reference sequence). V lost 0 bases and J lost 1, with 6 bases in between. CDR3 length: 14 residues. The CDR3 reads CAWSVLGNTGELFF. The CDR3 DNA is TGTGCCTGGAGTGTCCTAGGGAACACCGGGGAGCTGTTTTTT.

V and J are TRBV6-5 and TRBJ2-7; possible D gene TRBD1, 6 bases. V lost 2 bases and J lost 0, with 11 bases in between. The CDR3 loop spans 15 amino acids. The V gene's germline CDR1 is MNHEY and CDR2 SVGAGI. This CDR3 is CASSYGTRSSYEQYF. CDR3 DNA sequence: TGTGCCAGCAGTTACGGGACAAGGAGCTCCTACGAGCAGTACTTC.

The genes are TRBV7-9 and TRBJ2-1; 7 bases align to TRBD2. Trimming took 7 bases from V and 9 from J; bases not matched to a gene: 9. The CDR3 spans 13 residues. Germline CDR1 and CDR2: SEHNR and FQNEAQ (reference sequence). CDR3 protein: CASTETSAGEQFF. CDR3 DNA sequence: TGTGCCAGCACCGAAACTAGCGCAGGTGAGCAGTTCTTC.

The chain links TRBV28 to TRBJ2-1, with a possible D match to TRBD2 (5 bases). Germline CDR1 is MDHEN and CDR2 is SYDVKM. This CDR3 spans 11 amino acids. V gave up 6 bases and J gave up 9 bases, with 9 bases separating them. Written as DNA, the CDR3 is TGTGCCAGCAGATTAGCGTTTGAGCAGTTCTTC. This codes for CASRLAFEQFF. Together with reference TRBV28 and TRBJ2-1, the CDR3 gives the full variable domain: DVKVTQSSRYLVKRTGEKVFLECVQDMDHENMFWYRQDPGLGLRLIYFSYDVKMKEKGDIPEGYSVSREKKERFSLILESASTNQTSMYLCASRLAFEQFFGPGTRLTVL.

The chain recombines TRBV10-1 with TRBJ2-3; tentatively, D is TRBD2 (6 bases). Germline values: CDR1 WNHNN, CDR2 SYGVQD (reference sequence). The CDR3 spans 14 residues. V shed 4 bases and J shed 1 base, with 9 bases lying between them. CDR3 sequence (DNA): TGCGCCAGCAGTGGATTAGCGGGCACAGATACGCAGTATTTT. It specifies CASSGLAGTDTQYF.

The chain couples TRBV6-5 to TRBJ2-5, with TRBD1 as a possible D gene (6 bases). Germline V gene sequence: CDR1 MNHEY, CDR2 SVGAGI. Between the trimmed V and J ends, which lost 6 bases and 5 bases, there was a span of 16 bases. The CDR3 is 14 amino acids. As DNA, the CDR3 is TGTGCCAGCAGAAGAAGGGCAGGGGAGGAGACCCAGTACTTC. As protein: CASRRRAGEETQYF.

The chain employs TRBV14 and TRBJ1-6, with D unclear. The CDR3 is made up of 15 amino acids. Per the germline V gene, CDR1 is SGHDN and CDR2 is FVKESK. Between the trimmed V and J ends, which lost 1 base and 6 bases, there was a span of 10 bases. The CDR3 bases are TGTGCCAGCAGCCAAGTCGCGGGCTTTAATTCACCCCTCCACTTT. It is translated as CASSQVAGFNSPLHF.

The chain links TRBV19 to TRBJ1-2; no reliable D call. This CDR3 region has 13 residues. Germline CDR1 reads LNHDA; CDR2 reads SQIVND (reference sequence). V lost 4 bases and J 3 bases, leaving 9 bases between the germline ends. In DNA, the CDR3 is TGTGCCAGTAGTAAGAGGGTCCACTATGGCTACACCTTC. It translates to CASSKRVHYGYTF.

This chain joins TRBV11-3 and TRBJ1-5; 7 bases are a match to TRBD1. Germline loops: CDR1 SGHNT, CDR2 YENEEA. This CDR3 has 17 residues. V was clipped by 5 bases and J by 0 bases; unmatched bases: 10. CDR3 in DNA: TGTGCCAGCAGCCTTAGGGGGCAGTACCATAGCAATCAGCCCCAGCATTTT. It codes for CASSLRGQYHSNQPQHF. Complete variable domain (other parts from reference TRBV11-3 and TRBJ1-5): EAGVVQSPRYKIIEKKQPVAFWCNPISGHNTLYWYLQNLGQGPELLIRYENEEAVDDSQLPKDRFSAERLKGVDSTLKIQPAELGDSAVYLCASSLRGQYHSNQPQHFGDGTRLSIL.

This chain uses TRBV5-1 with TRBJ1-6, with unresolved D. Germline lookup yields CDR1 SGHRS and CDR2 YFSETQ. This CDR3 has 14 amino acids. V was shortened by 1 base and J by 8 bases, with 10 bases between the two germline ends. As DNA, the CDR3 is TGCGCCAGCAGCTTGAGCACGGCGGATTCACCCCTCCACTTT. Protein: CASSLSTADSPLHF.

The chain carries TRBV4-1 and TRBJ1-2; a weak D match, TRBD1 (6 bases). V was pared by 2 bases and J by 1 base, with 17 bases between. This CDR3 is 17 amino acids long. In germline, CDR1 is MGHRA, CDR2 YSYEKL. The CDR3 loop is CASSQPGATLINYGYTF. CDR3 DNA: TGCGCCAGCAGCCAACCAGGGGCCACCCTCATTAACTATGGCTACACCTTC.

The V call is TRBV15, the J call TRBJ2-5; D may be TRBD1 (5 bases). The CDR3 is 15 residues long. With 0 bases removed from V and 5 bases from J, the gap between germline ends came to 13 bases. Germline assignment: CDR1 LNHNV and CDR2 YYDKDF (reference sequence). CDR3 DNA: TGTGCCACCAGCAGAGATCGGCAGGGCTGGGAGACCCAGTACTTC. This codes for CATSRDRQGWETQYF.

The genes are TRBV25-1 and TRBJ1-5; no clear D gene. V was trimmed by 4 bases and J by 5 bases, leaving 12 bases between them. The CDR3 consists of 14 residues. Looked up from germline, CDR1 is MGHDK and CDR2 is SYGVNS. The CDR3 nucleotides are TGTGCCAGCAGTGCTCTAAACAGTGATCAGCCCCAGCATTTT. Translated, it gives CASSALNSDQPQHF.